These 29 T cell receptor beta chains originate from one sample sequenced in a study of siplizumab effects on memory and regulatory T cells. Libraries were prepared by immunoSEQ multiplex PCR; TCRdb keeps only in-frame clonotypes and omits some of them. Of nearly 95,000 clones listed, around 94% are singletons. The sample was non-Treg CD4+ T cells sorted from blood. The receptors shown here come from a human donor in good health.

CDR3 coding DNA: TGTGCCAGCAGCGTTAGCGGGAGGGCCACCGAGAGCTCCTACGAGCAGTACTTC. Translating gives CASSVSGRATESSYEQYF. This chain joins TRBV13 and TRBJ2-7, with TRBD2 matching 11 bases. In germline, CDR1 is PRHDT, CDR2 FYEKMQ (reference sequence). V lost 5 bases to trimming and J lost 0 bases; unmatched junction nucleotides: 12. The CDR3 totals 18 residues.

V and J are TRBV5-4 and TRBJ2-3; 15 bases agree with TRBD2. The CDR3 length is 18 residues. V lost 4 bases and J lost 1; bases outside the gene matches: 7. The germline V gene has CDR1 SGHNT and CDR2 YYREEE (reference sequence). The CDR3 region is CASSLGLAGGRGTDTQYF. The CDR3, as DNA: TGTGCCAGCAGCCTAGGACTAGCGGGGGGGCGGGGCACAGATACGCAGTATTTT.

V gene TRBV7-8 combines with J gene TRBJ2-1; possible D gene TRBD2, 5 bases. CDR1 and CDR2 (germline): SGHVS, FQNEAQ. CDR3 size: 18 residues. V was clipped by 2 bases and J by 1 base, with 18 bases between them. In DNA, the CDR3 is TGTGCCAGCAGCTTAAGTAAGGCCCGGACTGAATCCTACAATGAGCAGTTCTTC. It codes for CASSLSKARTESYNEQFF.

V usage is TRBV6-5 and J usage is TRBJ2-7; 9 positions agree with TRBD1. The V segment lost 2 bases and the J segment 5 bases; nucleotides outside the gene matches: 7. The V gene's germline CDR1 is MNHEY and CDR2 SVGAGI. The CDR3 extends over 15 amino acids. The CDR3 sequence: CASSYADRGGNEQYF. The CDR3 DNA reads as TGTGCCAGCAGTTACGCCGACAGGGGGGGGAACGAGCAGTACTTC.

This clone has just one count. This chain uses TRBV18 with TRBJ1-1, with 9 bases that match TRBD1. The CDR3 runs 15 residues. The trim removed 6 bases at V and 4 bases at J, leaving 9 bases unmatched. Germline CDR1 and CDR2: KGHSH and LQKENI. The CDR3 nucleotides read TGTGCCAGCTCCCACGGGACAGGGAGGGTCACTGAAGCTTTCTTT. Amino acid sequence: CASSHGTGRVTEAFF. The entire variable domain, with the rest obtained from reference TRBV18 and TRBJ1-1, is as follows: NAGVMQNPRHLVRRRGQEARLRCSPMKGHSHVYWYRQLPEEGLKFMVYLQKENIIDESGMPKERFSAEFPKEGPSILRIQQVVRGDSAAYFCASSHGTGRVTEAFFGQGTRLTVV.

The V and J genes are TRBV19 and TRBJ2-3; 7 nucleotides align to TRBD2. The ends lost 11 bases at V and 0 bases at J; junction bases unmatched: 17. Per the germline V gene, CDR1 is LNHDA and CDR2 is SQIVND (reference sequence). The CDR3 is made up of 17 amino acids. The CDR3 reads CASASSGRYSSTDTQYF. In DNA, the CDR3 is TGTGCCTCGGCGTCTAGCGGACGTTACTCTAGCACAGATACGCAGTATTTT.

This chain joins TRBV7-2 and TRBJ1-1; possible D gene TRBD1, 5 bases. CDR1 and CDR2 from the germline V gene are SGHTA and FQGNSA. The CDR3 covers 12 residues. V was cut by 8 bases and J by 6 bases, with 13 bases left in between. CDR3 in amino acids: CASGRMGAEAFF. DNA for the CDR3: TGTGCCAGCGGACGTATGGGGGCTGAAGCTTTCTTT.

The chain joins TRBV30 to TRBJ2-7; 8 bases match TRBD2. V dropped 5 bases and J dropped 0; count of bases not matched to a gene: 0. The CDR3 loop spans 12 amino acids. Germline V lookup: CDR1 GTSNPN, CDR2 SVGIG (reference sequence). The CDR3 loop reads CAWGTSSYEQYF. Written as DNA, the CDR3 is TGTGCCTGGGGGACTAGCTCCTACGAGCAGTACTTC.

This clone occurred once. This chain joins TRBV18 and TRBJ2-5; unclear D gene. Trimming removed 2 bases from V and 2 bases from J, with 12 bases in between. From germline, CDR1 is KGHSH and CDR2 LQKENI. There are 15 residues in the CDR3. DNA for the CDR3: TGTGCCAGCTCACCAATTCCGCTCGGACAAGAGACCCAGTACTTC. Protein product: CASSPIPLGQETQYF.

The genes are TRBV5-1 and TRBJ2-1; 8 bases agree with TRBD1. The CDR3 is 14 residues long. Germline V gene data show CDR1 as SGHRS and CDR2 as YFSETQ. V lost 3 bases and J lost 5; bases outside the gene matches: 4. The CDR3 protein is CASSSGTGHNEQFF. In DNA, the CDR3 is TGCGCCAGCAGCTCCGGGACAGGACACAATGAGCAGTTCTTC.

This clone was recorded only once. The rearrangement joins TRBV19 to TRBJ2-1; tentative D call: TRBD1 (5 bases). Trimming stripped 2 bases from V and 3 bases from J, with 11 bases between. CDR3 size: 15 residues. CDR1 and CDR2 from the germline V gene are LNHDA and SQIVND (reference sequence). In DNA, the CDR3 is TGTGCCAGTAGTATACCCAGGGCCCTCTACAATGAGCAGTTCTTC. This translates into CASSIPRALYNEQFF.

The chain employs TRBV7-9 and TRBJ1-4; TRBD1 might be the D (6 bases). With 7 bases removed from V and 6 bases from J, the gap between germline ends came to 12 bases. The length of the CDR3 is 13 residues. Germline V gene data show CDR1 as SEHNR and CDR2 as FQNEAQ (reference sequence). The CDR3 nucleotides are TGTGCCAGCACGGGGCAGGGGCATGAAAAACTGTTTTTT. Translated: CASTGQGHEKLFF.

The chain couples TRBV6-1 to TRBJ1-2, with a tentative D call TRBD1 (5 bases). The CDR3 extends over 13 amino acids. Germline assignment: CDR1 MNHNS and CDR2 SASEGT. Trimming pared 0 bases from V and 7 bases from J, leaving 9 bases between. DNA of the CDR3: TGTGCCAGCAGTGAAGCAGGGGCCGGTGGCTACACCTTC. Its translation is CASSEAGAGGYTF.

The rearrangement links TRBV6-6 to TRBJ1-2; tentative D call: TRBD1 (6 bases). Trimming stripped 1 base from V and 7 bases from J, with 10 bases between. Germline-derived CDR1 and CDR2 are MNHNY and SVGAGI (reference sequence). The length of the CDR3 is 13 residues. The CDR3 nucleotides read TGTGCCAGCAGTTACTTGGGGGGCTCTGGCTACACCTTC. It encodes CASSYLGGSGYTF.

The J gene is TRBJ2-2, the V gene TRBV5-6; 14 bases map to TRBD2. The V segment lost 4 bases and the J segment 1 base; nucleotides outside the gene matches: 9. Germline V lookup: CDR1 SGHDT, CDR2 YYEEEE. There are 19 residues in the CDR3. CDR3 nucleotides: TGTGCCAGCAGCCCGAACGGACTAGCGGGGGGCAGGAACACCGGGGAGCTGTTTTTT. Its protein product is CASSPNGLAGGRNTGELFF.

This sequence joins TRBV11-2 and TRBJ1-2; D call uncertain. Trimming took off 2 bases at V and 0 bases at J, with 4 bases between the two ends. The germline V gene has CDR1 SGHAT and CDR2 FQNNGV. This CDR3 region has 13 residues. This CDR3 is CASSLQANYGYTF. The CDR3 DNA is TGTGCCAGCAGCTTACAGGCTAACTATGGCTACACCTTC. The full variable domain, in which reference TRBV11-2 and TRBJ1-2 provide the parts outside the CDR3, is EAGVAQSPRYKIIEKRQSVAFWCNPISGHATLYWYQQILGQGPKLLIQFQNNGVVDDSQLPKDRFSAERLKGVDSTLKIQPAKLEDSAVYLCASSLQANYGYTFGSGTRLTVV.

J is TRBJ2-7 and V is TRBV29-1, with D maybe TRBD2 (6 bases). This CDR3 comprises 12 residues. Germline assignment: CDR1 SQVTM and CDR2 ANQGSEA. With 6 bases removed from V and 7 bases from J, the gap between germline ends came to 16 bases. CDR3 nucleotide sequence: TGCAGCGTGGGTGGGACTCCTTGGGAGCAGTACTTC. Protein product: CSVGGTPWEQYF.

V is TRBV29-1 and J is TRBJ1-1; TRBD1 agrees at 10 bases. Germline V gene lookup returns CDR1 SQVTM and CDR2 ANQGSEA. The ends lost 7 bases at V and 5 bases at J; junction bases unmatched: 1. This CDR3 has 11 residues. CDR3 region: CSGDRGTEAFF. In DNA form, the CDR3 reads TGCAGCGGGGACAGGGGAACTGAAGCTTTCTTT. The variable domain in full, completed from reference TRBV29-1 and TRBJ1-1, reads SAVISQKPSRDICQRGTSLTIQCQVDSQVTMMFWYRQQPGQSLTLIATANQGSEATYESGFVIDKFPISRPNLTFSTLTVSNMSPEDSSIYLCSGDRGTEAFFGQGTRLTVV.

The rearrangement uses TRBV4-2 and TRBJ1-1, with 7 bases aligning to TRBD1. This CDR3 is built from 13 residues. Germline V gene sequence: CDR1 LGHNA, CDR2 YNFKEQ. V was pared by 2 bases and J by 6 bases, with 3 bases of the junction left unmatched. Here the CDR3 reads CASSQQDRSEAFF. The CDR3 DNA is TGTGCCAGCAGCCAACAGGACAGGTCTGAAGCTTTCTTT.

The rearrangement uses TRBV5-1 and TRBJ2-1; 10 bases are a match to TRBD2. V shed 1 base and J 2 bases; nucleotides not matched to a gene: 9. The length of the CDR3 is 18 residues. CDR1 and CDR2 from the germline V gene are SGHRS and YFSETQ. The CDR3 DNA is TGCGCCAGCAGCTTGTCGTTCCTAAGCGGGAGGGCCTACAATGAGCAGTTCTTC. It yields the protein CASSLSFLSGRAYNEQFF.

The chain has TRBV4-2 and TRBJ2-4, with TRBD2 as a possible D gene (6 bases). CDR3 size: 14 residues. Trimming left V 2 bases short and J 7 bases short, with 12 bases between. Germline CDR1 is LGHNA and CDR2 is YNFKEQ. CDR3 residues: CASSQNRAGNIQYF. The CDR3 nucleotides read TGTGCCAGCAGCCAAAACAGAGCGGGCAACATTCAGTACTTC.

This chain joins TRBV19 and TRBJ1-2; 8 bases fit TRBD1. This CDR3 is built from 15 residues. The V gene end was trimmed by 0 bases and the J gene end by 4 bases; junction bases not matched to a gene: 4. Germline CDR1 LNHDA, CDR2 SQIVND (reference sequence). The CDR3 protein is CASSIEHRGVYGYTF. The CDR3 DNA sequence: TGTGCCAGTAGTATAGAACACAGGGGGGTCTATGGCTACACCTTC.

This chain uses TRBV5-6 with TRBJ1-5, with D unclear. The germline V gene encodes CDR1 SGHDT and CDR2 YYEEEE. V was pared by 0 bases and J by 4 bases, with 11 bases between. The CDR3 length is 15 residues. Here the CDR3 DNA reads TGTGCCAGCAGCTTGGCTTGGGCAGTGAATCAGCCCCAGCATTTT. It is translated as CASSLAWAVNQPQHF. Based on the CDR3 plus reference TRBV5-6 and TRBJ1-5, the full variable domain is DAGVTQSPTHLIKTRGQQVTLRCSPKSGHDTVSWYQQALGQGPQFIFQYYEEEERQRGNFPDRFSGHQFPNYSSELNVNALLLGDSALYLCASSLAWAVNQPQHFGDGTRLSIL.

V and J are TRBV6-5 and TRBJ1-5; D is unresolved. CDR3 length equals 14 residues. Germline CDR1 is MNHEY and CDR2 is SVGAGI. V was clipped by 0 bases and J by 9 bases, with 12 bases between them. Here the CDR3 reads CASSYSRSVGPQHF. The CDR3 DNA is TGTGCCAGCAGTTACTCAAGGTCCGTAGGGCCCCAGCATTTT.

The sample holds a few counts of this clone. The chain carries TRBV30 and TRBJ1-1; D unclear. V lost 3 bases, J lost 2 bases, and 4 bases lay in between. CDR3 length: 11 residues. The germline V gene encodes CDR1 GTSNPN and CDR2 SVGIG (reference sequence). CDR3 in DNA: TGTGCCTGGAGGACTAACACTGAAGCTTTCTTT. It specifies CAWRTNTEAFF.

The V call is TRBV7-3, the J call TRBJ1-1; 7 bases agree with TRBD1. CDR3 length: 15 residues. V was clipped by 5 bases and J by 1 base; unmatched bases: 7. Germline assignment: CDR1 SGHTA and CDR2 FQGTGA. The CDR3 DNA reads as TGTGCCAGCAGCGCATCGACAGGGAGGAACACTGAAGCTTTCTTT. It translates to CASSASTGRNTEAFF.

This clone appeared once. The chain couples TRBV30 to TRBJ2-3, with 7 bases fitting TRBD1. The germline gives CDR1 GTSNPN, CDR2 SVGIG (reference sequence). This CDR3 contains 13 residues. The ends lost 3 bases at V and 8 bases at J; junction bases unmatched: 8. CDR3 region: CAWSPRGFGTQYF. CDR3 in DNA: TGTGCCTGGAGCCCCAGGGGGTTCGGTACGCAGTATTTT.

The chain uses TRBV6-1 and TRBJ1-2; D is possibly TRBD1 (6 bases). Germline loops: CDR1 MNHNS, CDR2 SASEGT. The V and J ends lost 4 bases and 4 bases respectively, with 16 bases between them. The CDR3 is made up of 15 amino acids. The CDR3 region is CASSAEQGGGYGYTF. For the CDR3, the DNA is TGTGCCAGCAGTGCAGAACAGGGTGGGGGCTATGGCTACACCTTC.

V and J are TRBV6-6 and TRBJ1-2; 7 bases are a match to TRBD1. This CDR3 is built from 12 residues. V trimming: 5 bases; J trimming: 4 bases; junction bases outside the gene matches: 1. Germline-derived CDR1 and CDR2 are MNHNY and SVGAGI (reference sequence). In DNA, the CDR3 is TGTGCCAGCAGTGGGGACAGCTATGGCTACACCTTC. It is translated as CASSGDSYGYTF.